Shown below are 18 T cell receptor beta chains from a single sample sequenced in a study of shared clonotypes between healthy human individuals. Sequenced by immunoSEQ multiplex PCR; TCRdb stores in-frame clones only, minus some. The profile shows 780,000 or so clones, over 55% of them singletons. Source material: memory CD4+ T cells sorted from blood. Subset reported: CD45RA-negative fraction. These receptors were obtained from a woman aged 30 to 39 in good health.

The rearrangement uses TRBV11-2 and TRBJ1-5; D unresolved. The CDR3 has 15 residues. Per germline, CDR1 SGHAT and CDR2 FQNNGV. Trimming took off 0 bases at V and 4 bases at J, with 10 bases between the two ends. The CDR3 reads CASSLDSTENQPQHF. The CDR3, as DNA: TGTGCCAGCAGCTTAGACTCGACCGAGAATCAGCCCCAGCATTTT. The whole variable domain, filled in from reference TRBV11-2 and TRBJ1-5, reads EAGVAQSPRYKIIEKRQSVAFWCNPISGHATLYWYQQILGQGPKLLIQFQNNGVVDDSQLPKDRFSAERLKGVDSTLKIQPAKLEDSAVYLCASSLDSTENQPQHFGDGTRLSIL.

This rearrangement joins TRBV18 to TRBJ2-6; TRBD1 might be the D (5 bases). V was shortened by 0 bases and J by 5 bases, with 8 bases between the two germline ends. There are 15 residues in the CDR3. Germline V gene lookup returns CDR1 KGHSH and CDR2 LQKENI. The CDR3 here is CASSPPPDRANVLTF. The CDR3 region has the DNA TGTGCCAGCTCACCACCTCCGGACAGGGCCAACGTCCTGACTTTC.

The chain couples TRBV19 to TRBJ2-3; 8 nucleotides match TRBD2. Unmatched junction bases numbered 11, after V lost 3 bases and J lost 6 bases. Germline V gene data show CDR1 as LNHDA and CDR2 as SQIVND (reference sequence). The CDR3 spans 16 residues. Here the CDR3 reads CASSIKPGLGGDTQYF. DNA for the CDR3: TGTGCCAGTAGTATTAAGCCGGGACTAGGCGGGGATACGCAGTATTTT.

This clone appeared once. This chain uses TRBV5-8 with TRBJ2-4, with D perhaps TRBD2 (5 bases). There are 14 residues in the CDR3. Trimming took off 5 bases at V and 3 bases at J, with 12 bases between the two ends. Germline-derived CDR1 and CDR2 are SGHTS and YDEGEE. The CDR3 DNA reads as TGTGCCAGCAGACCGTCACTAGACAAAAACATTCAGTACTTC. It yields the protein CASRPSLDKNIQYF.

This chain's CDR3 is CASRLGQSQETQYF. The DNA for the CDR3 is TGTGCCAGCAGACTCGGACAGAGCCAAGAGACCCAGTACTTC. V gene TRBV28 combines with J gene TRBJ2-5; tentatively, D is TRBD1 (6 bases). Germline V CDR1 and CDR2: MDHEN, SYDVKM. The CDR3 extends over 14 amino acids. Deletions cut 6 bases from V and 1 base from J, with 12 bases between.

Concerning this clone itself: This same CDR3 is encoded by further DNA sequences in the sample. V is TRBV5-1 and J is TRBJ2-7, with no clear D. V lost 0 bases and J 1 base, leaving 8 bases between the germline ends. CDR3 length equals 14 residues. Germline loops: CDR1 SGHRS, CDR2 YFSETQ. Here the CDR3 reads CASSLGGRSYEQYF. The CDR3 DNA follows: TGCGCCAGCAGCTTGGGAGGCCGATCCTACGAGCAGTACTTC.

The CDR3, as DNA: TGTGCCAGCATTACTAGCGGGTACAATGAGCAGTTCTTC. Protein product: CASITSGYNEQFF. The chain couples TRBV6-1 to TRBJ2-1; TRBD2 matches at 9 bases. The J segment lost 4 bases and the V segment lost 7 bases, leaving 2 bases of the junction unmatched. CDR1 is MNHNS, CDR2 SASEGT, per germline. The CDR3 has 13 amino acids.

As regards this clone: At the DNA level, this CDR3 is encoded by other sequences in the same sample as well. The chain has TRBV7-6 and TRBJ1-1, with D possibly TRBD1 on 5 matching bases. The germline V and J ends were trimmed by 0 bases and 0 bases, with 8 bases remaining between them. This CDR3 region has 15 residues. Germline loops: CDR1 SGHVS, CDR2 FNYEAQ. Written as DNA, the CDR3 is TGTGCCAGCAGCTTAGCGAGGGGCTTGAACACTGAAGCTTTCTTT. Translating gives CASSLARGLNTEAFF.

This chain uses TRBV5-1 with TRBJ2-7; 13 bases fit TRBD2. The CDR3 loop spans 16 amino acids. Per germline, CDR1 SGHRS and CDR2 YFSETQ. J gave up 2 bases and V 5 bases, and 7 bases lay outside the gene matches. CDR3 DNA sequence: TGCGCCAGCAGGATGGGACTAGCGGGACTGGCCTACGAGCAGTACTTC. It encodes CASRMGLAGLAYEQYF.

The rearrangement uses TRBV15 and TRBJ2-1; D gene ambiguous. Germline lookup yields CDR1 LNHNV and CDR2 YYDKDF (reference sequence). This CDR3 is 12 amino acids long. Trimming took 0 bases from V and 7 from J, leaving 4 bases between them. The CDR3 sequence: CATSRDLNEQFF. The CDR3, as DNA: TGTGCCACCAGCAGAGATTTAAATGAGCAGTTCTTC.

The V gene is TRBV5-1, the J gene TRBJ1-4; D not resolved. The length of the CDR3 is 14 residues. CDR1 is SGHRS and CDR2 is YFSETQ in the germline V gene. Trimming took 2 bases from V and 8 from J, leaving 13 bases between them. The CDR3 protein is CASSLRKREEKLFF. For the CDR3, the DNA is TGCGCCAGCAGCTTACGAAAACGGGAGGAAAAACTGTTTTTT.

The chain couples TRBV6-1 to TRBJ2-5, with TRBD1 identical over 7 bases. V shed 6 bases, J shed 0 bases, and the junction held 4 bases outside the gene matches. Germline loops: CDR1 MNHNS, CDR2 SASEGT. This CDR3 region has 14 residues. CDR3 sequence reads: CASRYRGYQETQYF. In nucleotides, the CDR3 is TGTGCCAGCAGATACAGGGGATACCAAGAGACCCAGTACTTC.

This clone occurred many times. In the same sample, other DNA sequences code for this CDR3. The chain carries TRBV18 and TRBJ1-1; 8 nucleotides line up with TRBD1. V shed 3 bases and J 2 bases; nucleotides not matched to a gene: 2. This CDR3 spans 14 amino acids. CDR1 KGHSH and CDR2 LQKENI come from the germline V gene. The CDR3 bases are TGTGCCAGCTCACCCCAGGGGGCTAACACTGAAGCTTTCTTT. Encoded protein: CASSPQGANTEAFF. The variable domain in full, completed from reference TRBV18 and TRBJ1-1, reads NAGVMQNPRHLVRRRGQEARLRCSPMKGHSHVYWYRQLPEEGLKFMVYLQKENIIDESGMPKERFSAEFPKEGPSILRIQQVVRGDSAAYFCASSPQGANTEAFFGQGTRLTVV.

The table lists this clone with a few counts. The gene calls are TRBV14 and TRBJ2-7; no clear D gene. CDR1 is SGHDN, CDR2 FVKESK, per germline. The CDR3 consists of 12 residues. Deletions cut 4 bases from V and 3 bases from J, with 7 bases between. This chain's CDR3 is CASSLWNYEQYF. CDR3 bases: TGTGCCAGCAGCCTCTGGAACTACGAGCAGTACTTC.

V is TRBV10-3 and J is TRBJ2-5; 11 bases agree with TRBD2. From germline, CDR1 is ENHRY and CDR2 SYGVKD. CDR3 length equals 15 residues. Trimming cost V 7 bases and J 3 bases; bases outside gene matches: 7. CDR3 sequence (DNA): TGTGCCATCATGGCTAGCGGGAGGAGGGAAGAGACCCAGTACTTC. Translation gives CAIMASGRREETQYF.

The gene calls are TRBV5-1 and TRBJ2-7; TRBD2 is a possible D gene (5 bases). Germline CDR1 is SGHRS and CDR2 is YFSETQ. The V end was cut by 1 base, the J end by 1 base, with 6 bases between. This CDR3 has 13 amino acids. The CDR3 loop is CASSLTGSYEQYF. CDR3 coding DNA: TGCGCCAGCAGCTTGACGGGATCCTACGAGCAGTACTTC.

The chain couples TRBV29-1 to TRBJ2-1; D gene ambiguous. V shed 5 bases and J shed 3 bases, with 14 bases lying between them. The CDR3 contains 14 residues. Germline V CDR1 and CDR2: SQVTM, ANQGSEA. The CDR3 is CSVTPPGNYNEQFF. CDR3 bases: TGCAGCGTTACCCCTCCAGGAAACTACAATGAGCAGTTCTTC.

A single count supports this clone. The rearrangement links TRBV2 to TRBJ2-7; D is perhaps TRBD1 (6 bases). The CDR3 extends over 14 amino acids. The germline gives CDR1 SNHLY, CDR2 FYNNEI. V lost 6 bases and J 3 bases, leaving 15 bases between the germline ends. The CDR3 DNA reads as TGTGCCAGCAGGCTGACAGGACTCTACTACGAGCAGTACTTC. It translates to CASRLTGLYYEQYF. The whole variable domain, remainder taken from reference TRBV2 and TRBJ2-7, is EPEVTQTPSHQVTQMGQEVILRCVPISNHLYFYWYRQILGQKVEFLVSFYNNEISEKSEIFDDQFSVERPDGSNFTLKIRSTKLEDSAMYFCASRLTGLYYEQYFGPGTRLTVT.